This T cell receptor beta chain was observed in a study of siplizumab effects on memory and regulatory T cells (dated by TCRdb to between 2018 and 2020). The study in broad terms: The study examined how the anti-CD2 antibody siplizumab affects alloreactive T-cell subsets in allogeneic mixed lymphocyte reactions built from human PBMCs.

Receptors were amplified or captured by the immunoSEQ multiplex PCR assay. Some 100,000 TCR templates per sample were assayed by the deep sequencing platform. Genomic DNA extracted from sorted T cells was used for TCRbeta CDR3 sequencing. The published analysis was carried out like this. The R programming language was used for clonal analysis of the TCRbeta CDR3 data. Alloreactive CD4+ and CD8+ clones were identified by comparing unstimulated samples to CFSE-low samples taken after the reaction. By matching sequences to the repertoires of sorted unstimulated Treg and non-Treg cells, each alloreactive CD4+ clone was assigned a regulatory or non-regulatory origin. TCRdb retrieved this table from immuneACCESS and kept in-frame rearrangements only. Not all clones are present; in checked studies, unresolved V genes account for under half, and no reason is known for the remainder. V, J and clone size were drawn from that table, and D and trimming were deduced from the DNA. A total of about 120,000 clones appear in this sample, approximately 94% of them only once. The ten largest clones capture roughly 1.5% of the sample.

V is trimmed back by 4 bases and J by 7 bases, and the junction contains 8 bases that no gene match accounts for. The germline V gene specifies MGHDK as CDR1 and SYGVNS as CDR2. Inclusive of the bounding cysteine and phenylalanine, the CDR3 is 15 residues long. Kept here is only the CDR3 DNA, which spans 45 bases and is read in frame from base 1. Sorted unstimulated T cells, along with proliferating T cells recovered from mixed lymphocyte reactions, underwent TCRbeta CDR3 sequencing. Fresh whole blood from ten HLA-typed healthy donors served as the source for isolating PBMCs. To map where alloreactive clones came from, CD4+ non-regulatory T cells in the unstimulated state were FACS-sorted. Study-level results and caveats: No functional confirmation was obtained for the suppressive function of proliferating Tregs from siplizumab cultures. Unstimulated naive T cells appeared more diverse than memory T cells, and naive cells seemed to contribute substantially to the alloresponse. Siplizumab significantly lowered the cumulative frequency of alloreactive sequences that could be traced to unstimulated CD4+ memory T cells. About 80-97% of proliferating CD4+ or CD8+ clones could not be given a naive or memory phenotype. Among mappable alloreactive CD4+ clones, the Treg-derived fraction averaged approximately 72% with siplizumab versus roughly 25% in control reactions. Because sequences below about 10^-5 frequency were poorly captured, only a minor fraction of alloreactive clones could be mapped to unstimulated subsets.

On this clone: Its antigen specificity is not known. No much larger clonotype is one base removed from it; base qualities were not supplied.

The sequence derives from a human donor in good health. Sequenced: non-Treg CD4+ T cells sorted from blood. In the paper's terms, the cell subset or site label means: FACS-sorted unstimulated CD4+ non-regulatory T cells. The sequence is built from TRBV25-1 and TRBJ2-2, with 8 bases matching TRBD1. The sequence in DNA is TGTGCCAGCAGTGCCAGGGGGCAGGGATTCGGGGAGCTGTTTTTT. Its amino acids are CASSARGQGFGELFF.